The T cell receptor (beta chain) under discussion was sequenced for a study of CD8+ T cells in alopecia areata. Across the study: Administration of oral tofacitinib to treated patients was at 5 to 10 mg twice daily. For treated patients, severity scores reflected the percentage of scalp area affected.

Notes on the study in general: Many of the expanded lesional clones endured in scalp and blood while on tofacitinib.

CDR1 is SGHRS, CDR2 YFSETQ, per germline. This CDR3 region has 15 residues. The V and J ends lost 3 bases and 8 bases respectively, with 17 bases between them. With regard to this clone: Its antigen is unidentified.

The sequencing template was cDNA reverse transcribed from extracted RNA. Some clones are missing from TCRdb's copy, which holds only in-frame ones; the method was immunoSEQ multiplex PCR. The data hold 150,000 to 200,000 clones, with about 71% observed a single time. As to treatment: oral pan-JAK inhibitor, 5-10 mg twice daily. Peripheral blood and lesional scalp punch biopsies were taken from alopecia areata patients. The chain employs TRBV5-1 and TRBJ1-4; D remains ambiguous. The TCR comes from a human donor with alopecia areata. The source was CD4+ T cells sorted from blood, collected at week 4, from a patient treated with tofacitinib. CDR3 sequence reads: CASSSSGRIIEKLFF. DNA of the CDR3: TGCGCCAGCAGCTCATCCGGGAGAATTATCGAAAAACTGTTTTTT.